Below, 20 T cell receptor beta chains from the same sample are listed, as sequenced in a study of response to subunit inactivated influenza vaccine. TCRdb independently ran MiXCR on the RT-PCR reads; one entry per CDR3 protein. The sample lists roughly 170,000 distinct CDR3 sequences, approximately 9.2% occurring once. This sample comprised non-naive T cells sorted from PBMCs, obtained on the day of vaccination. The source of these receptors is a man between 50 and 59 years old who received an inactivated influenza vaccine.

This chain joins TRBV19 and TRBJ1-5; perhaps TRBD1 as D (5 bases). The CDR3 has 14 residues. Trimming removed 3 bases at V and 4 bases at J, with 10 bases between. Germline values: CDR1 LNHDA, CDR2 SQIVND (reference sequence). Here the CDR3 reads CASSIRTPNQPQHF. CDR3 DNA: TGTGCCAGTAGTATTAGGACACCAAATCAGCCCCAGCATTTT.

This clonotype came up many times. The chain has TRBV12-3 or TRBV12-4 and TRBJ1-1; the match to TRBD1 covers 10 bases. The V segment lost 5 bases and the J segment 5 bases; nucleotides outside the gene matches: 11. This CDR3 is 16 amino acids long. The chain's CDR3 is CASSLRDRGIGTEAFF. CDR3 coding DNA: TGTGCCAGCAGTCTCCGGGACAGGGGAATCGGGACTGAAGCTTTCTTT.

This clonotype has a handful of counts. The chain couples TRBV7-8 to TRBJ2-1; TRBD2 is a possible D gene (5 bases). With 3 bases removed from V and 7 bases from J, the gap between germline ends came to 16 bases. Looked up from germline, CDR1 is SGHVS and CDR2 is FQNEAQ. This CDR3 comprises 15 residues. CDR3 in amino acids: CASSFPGRAGNEQFF. The CDR3 coding sequence is TGTGCCAGCAGCTTCCCCGGGCGGGCGGGTAATGAGCAGTTCTTC.

This clonotype turned up a few times. The rearrangement joins TRBV2 to TRBJ2-7; D perhaps matches TRBD2 (6 bases). Trimming took 8 bases from V and 2 from J, leaving 10 bases between them. Germline CDR1 is SNHLY and CDR2 is FYNNEI. The CDR3 has 12 residues. The CDR3 region is CASGDLTYEQYF. CDR3 DNA: TGTGCCAGCGGGGACTTGACCTACGAGCAGTACTTC.

In this sample, this clonotype turned up many times. This chain links TRBV5-1 with TRBJ2-7; 10 nucleotides agree with TRBD1. Germline V gives CDR1 SGHRS, CDR2 YFSETQ. Trimming took 6 bases from V and 5 from J; bases not matched to a gene: 8. CDR3 length equals 14 residues. The CDR3 coding sequence is TGCGCCAGCACCCGAGGGGACAGGGGTCACGAGCAGTACTTC. It translates to CASTRGDRGHEQYF.

This clonotype was recorded many times. This chain links TRBV4-1 with TRBJ2-5, with D perhaps TRBD2 (6 bases). The CDR3 loop spans 17 amino acids. Trimming removed 4 bases at V and 5 bases at J, with 23 bases between. Germline values: CDR1 MGHRA, CDR2 YSYEKL. The CDR3 coding sequence is TGCGCCAGCAGCCCGGTAGGGCGTCGGCGGGGCGGGGAGACCCAGTACTTC. Translation: CASSPVGRRRGGETQYF.

This clonotype was picked up many times. The chain employs TRBV5-1 and TRBJ1-1; 8 nucleotides agree with TRBD1. J lost 7 bases, V lost 1 base, and 12 bases had no gene match. The CDR3 covers 16 residues. Germline V gives CDR1 SGHRS, CDR2 YFSETQ. CDR3 loop: CASSLYRTGSMDEAFF. The CDR3 DNA reads as TGCGCCAGCAGCTTGTATCGGACAGGGAGTATGGATGAAGCTTTCTTT.

The CDR3 region is CASSNSKAGELFF. The CDR3 bases are TGTGCCAGCAGCAACAGTAAGGCCGGGGAGCTGTTTTTT. The rearrangement uses TRBV3-1 and TRBJ2-2; D is unresolved. Germline V gives CDR1 LGHDT, CDR2 YNNKEL (reference sequence). The V gene lost 5 bases and the J gene lost 6 bases, with 10 bases spanning the gap. CDR3 size: 13 residues.

The DNA of the CDR3 is TGTGCCAGCAGCCCTCCACCTCGGCTAGCGGGCAATGAGCAGTTCTTC. Its translation is CASSPPPRLAGNEQFF. This sequence joins TRBV6-1 and TRBJ2-1; TRBD2 matches 8 bases. Germline assignment: CDR1 MNHNS and CDR2 SASEGT. This CDR3 spans 16 amino acids. V lost 6 bases and J lost 6; bases outside the gene matches: 13.

The chain combines TRBV12-3 or TRBV12-4 with TRBJ2-1; the match to TRBD2 covers 8 bases. The CDR3 has 16 amino acids. Germline trimming cut 4 bases from V and 6 bases from J; bases unmatched to any gene: 11. The CDR3 DNA reads TGTGCCAGCAGTTCTTCCAGGACTAGCCTTGGCAATGAGCAGTTCTTC. Translation gives CASSSSRTSLGNEQFF.

This clonotype was seen a few times. V gene TRBV28 combines with J gene TRBJ2-7, with 8 bases aligning to TRBD2. The CDR3 is 12 residues long. Germline loops: CDR1 MDHEN, CDR2 SYDVKM. V was clipped by 6 bases and J by 6 bases; unmatched bases: 4. Written as DNA, the CDR3 is TGTGCCAGCAGCGGGGGGGACTCCGAGCAGTACTTC. Translating gives CASSGGDSEQYF.

There are a few counts of this clonotype. The gene calls are TRBV21-1 and TRBJ2-3; TRBD1, as called in the table, went unchecked against the DNA. TRBV21-1 corresponds to a pseudogene. This CDR3 is built from 15 residues. The CDR3, as DNA: TGTGCCAGCAGCAAAGTTGGGGACAGCACAGATACGCAGTATTTT. Protein sequence: CASSKVGDSTDTQYF.

This clonotype was found many times. The chain uses TRBV7-8 and TRBJ1-4; the D is unclear. Trimming removed 2 bases from V and 5 bases from J, with 9 bases in between. The CDR3 is 14 amino acids. CDR1 is SGHVS and CDR2 is FQNEAQ in the germline V gene. The CDR3: CASSLKTVNEKLFF. The CDR3 region has the DNA TGTGCCAGCAGCTTAAAAACGGTGAATGAAAAACTGTTTTTT.

In the case of this clonotype: A read error may be the cause here, since a much bigger clone is one base away. The J gene is TRBJ2-1, the V gene TRBV20-1; 11 positions match TRBD2. CDR3 length: 17 amino acids. Germline CDR1 and CDR2: DFQATT and SNEGSKA (reference sequence). This CDR3 is CCARASGRISSYNEQFF. In nucleotides, the CDR3 is TGCTGTGCTAGGGCTAGCGGGAGGATCAGCTCCTACAATGAGCAGTTCTTC.

This chain connects TRBV6-1 to TRBJ2-2; 7 bases are a match to TRBD1. This CDR3 is built from 15 residues. Trimming removed 3 bases from V and 3 bases from J; junction bases left unmatched: 4. Looked up from germline, CDR1 is MNHNS and CDR2 is SASEGT. The CDR3 nucleotides are TGTGCCAGCAGTGACATACAGGGGTACACCGGGGAGCTGTTTTTT. Translated, it gives CASSDIQGYTGELFF.

This clonotype was recorded a few times. The chain is built from TRBV20-1 and TRBJ1-2; maybe TRBD1 (5 bases). The CDR3 length is 13 residues. V dropped 3 bases and J dropped 4 bases, with 12 bases sitting between them. CDR1 is DFQATT, CDR2 SNEGSKA, per germline (reference sequence). CDR3 amino acids: CSASPTGTYGYTF. CDR3 bases: TGCAGTGCTAGTCCGACGGGGACCTATGGCTACACCTTC.

V usage is TRBV12-3 or TRBV12-4 and J usage is TRBJ2-6, with D perhaps matching TRBD1 (5 bases). CDR3 length: 16 amino acids. V was trimmed by 6 bases and J by 3 bases, leaving 15 bases between them. The CDR3 DNA is TGTGCCAGCAGGAACCCGGCAGGGATTGGGGCCAACGTCCTGACTTTC. Amino acids: CASRNPAGIGANVLTF.

The chain couples TRBV3-1 to TRBJ1-5; D is ambiguous. Germline V gene lookup returns CDR1 LGHDT and CDR2 YNNKEL (reference sequence). Trimming took 1 base from V and 6 from J, leaving 13 bases between them. This CDR3 has 15 residues. The CDR3 DNA reads TGTGCCAGCAGCCAAGGGATAGGGCCCAGTCAGCCCCAGCATTTT. It is translated as CASSQGIGPSQPQHF. Complete variable domain (other parts from reference TRBV3-1 and TRBJ1-5): DTAVSQTPKYLVTQMGNDKSIKCEQNLGHDTMYWYKQDSKKFLKIMFSYNNKELIINETVPNRFSPKSPDKAHLNLHINSLELGDSAVYFCASSQGIGPSQPQHFGDGTRLSIL.

This clonotype was counted at least ten times. The chain links TRBV4-3 to TRBJ2-2, with 8 bases that match TRBD1. This CDR3 contains 16 residues. Germline trimming cut 0 bases from V and 4 bases from J; bases unmatched to any gene: 4. Germline values: CDR1 LGHNA, CDR2 YSLEER. CDR3 amino acids: CASSQETGGSTGELFF. As DNA, the CDR3 is TGCGCCAGCAGCCAAGAAACAGGGGGGAGCACCGGGGAGCTGTTTTTT.

This clonotype was observed many times. V gene TRBV15 combines with J gene TRBJ2-1, with D unclear. Germline V gene data show CDR1 as LNHNV and CDR2 as YYDKDF (reference sequence). The CDR3 is made up of 16 amino acids. The V and J ends lost 0 bases and 4 bases respectively, with 13 bases between them. CDR3 region: CATSRDHAGGYNEQFF. In DNA, the CDR3 is TGTGCCACCAGCAGAGATCATGCAGGCGGATACAATGAGCAGTTCTTC.